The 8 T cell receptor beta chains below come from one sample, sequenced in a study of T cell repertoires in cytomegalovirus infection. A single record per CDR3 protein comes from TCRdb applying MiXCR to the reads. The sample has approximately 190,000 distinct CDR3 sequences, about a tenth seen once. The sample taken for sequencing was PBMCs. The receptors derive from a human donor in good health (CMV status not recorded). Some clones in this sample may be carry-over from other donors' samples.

In DNA form, the CDR3 reads TGTGCCAGCAGTTTGGGGCTAGCGCTCGAGCAGTACTTC. Protein sequence: CASSLGLALEQYF. The rearrangement links TRBV27 to TRBJ2-7; tentative D call: TRBD2 (6 bases). CDR3 length equals 13 residues. Germline lookup yields CDR1 MNHEY and CDR2 SMNVEV (reference sequence). V shed 3 bases and J shed 6 bases, with 12 bases lying between them.

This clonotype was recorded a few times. The CDR3 sequence is CASSTAGTVSYEQYF. The CDR3 DNA reads TGTGCCAGCAGTACCGCCGGGACGGTCTCCTACGAGCAGTACTTC. This chain connects TRBV28 to TRBJ2-7; perhaps D is TRBD1 or TRBD2 (5 bases each). V was trimmed by 5 bases and J by 0 bases, leaving 14 bases between them. CDR3 length: 15 amino acids. Germline CDR1 and CDR2: MDHEN and SYDVKM.

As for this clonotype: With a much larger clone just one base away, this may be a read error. CDR3 sequence: CASSLAASGFDEQYF. CDR3 nucleotide sequence: TGTGCCAGCAGTTTAGCGGCTAGCGGGTTTGATGAGCAGTACTTC. The rearrangement joins TRBV27 to TRBJ2-1; 8 bases align to TRBD2. TRBJ2-7 explains the end of the DNA better; the J call may be wrong. Germline CDR1 is MNHEY and CDR2 is SMNVEV (reference sequence). This CDR3 has 15 residues.

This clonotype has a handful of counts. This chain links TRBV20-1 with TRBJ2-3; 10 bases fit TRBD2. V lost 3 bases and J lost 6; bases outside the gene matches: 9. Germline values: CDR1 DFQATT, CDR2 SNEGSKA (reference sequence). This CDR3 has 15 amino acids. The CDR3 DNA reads TGCAGTGCTAGGAATCCTAGCGGGAGCCCGGATACGCAGTATTTT. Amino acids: CSARNPSGSPDTQYF.

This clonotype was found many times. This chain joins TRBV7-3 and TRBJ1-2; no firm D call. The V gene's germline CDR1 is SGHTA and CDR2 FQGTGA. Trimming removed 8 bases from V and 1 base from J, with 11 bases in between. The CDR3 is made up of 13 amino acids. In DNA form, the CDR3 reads TGTGCCAGCGTTTCAGGACTTAACTATGGCTACACCTTC. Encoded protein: CASVSGLNYGYTF. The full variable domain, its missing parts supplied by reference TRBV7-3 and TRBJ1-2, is GAGVSQTPSNKVTEKGKYVELRCDPISGHTALYWYRQSLGQGPEFLIYFQGTGAADDSGLPNDRFFAVRPEGSVSTLKIQRTERGDSAVYLCASVSGLNYGYTFGSGTRLTVV.

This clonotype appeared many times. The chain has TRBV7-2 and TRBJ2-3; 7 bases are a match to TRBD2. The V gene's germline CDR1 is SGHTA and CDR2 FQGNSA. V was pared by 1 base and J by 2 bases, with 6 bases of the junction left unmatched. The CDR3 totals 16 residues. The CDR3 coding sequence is TGTGCCAGCAGCTTAGGGGTAGCGGGCTACACAGATACGCAGTATTTT. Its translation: CASSLGVAGYTDTQYF.

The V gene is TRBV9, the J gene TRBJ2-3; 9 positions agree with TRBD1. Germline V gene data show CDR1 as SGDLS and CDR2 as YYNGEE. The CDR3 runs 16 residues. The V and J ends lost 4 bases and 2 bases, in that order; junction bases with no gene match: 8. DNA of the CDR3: TGTGCCAGCAGCTCAAGGACAGGGGAAAACACAGATACGCAGTATTTT. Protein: CASSSRTGENTDTQYF.

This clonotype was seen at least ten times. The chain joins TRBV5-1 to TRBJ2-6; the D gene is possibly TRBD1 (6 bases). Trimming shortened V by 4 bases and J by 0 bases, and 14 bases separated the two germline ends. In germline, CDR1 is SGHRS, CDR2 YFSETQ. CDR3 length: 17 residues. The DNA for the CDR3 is TGCGCCAGCAGCCACGACAGGCTAAGCTCTGGGGCCAACGTCCTGACTTTC. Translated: CASSHDRLSSGANVLTF.